What follows is one T cell receptor beta chain and its context. CDR1 is SEHNR and CDR2 is FQNEAQ in the germline V gene (reference sequence). V was clipped by 1 base and J by 4 bases; unmatched bases: 7. The CDR3 is made up of 16 amino acids. Produced via immunoSEQ multiplex PCR; TCRdb's table is partial and in-frame only. The table records about 350,000 clones, about 90% of them present only once. The data originate from a study of blood T cell repertoires in COVID-19. Study-level background: Sample material is recorded as cDNA or gDNA derived from T cells, B-cell-depleted T cells, or PBMCs.

The sample was PBMCs or T cells enriched from blood (not recorded which). The chain employs TRBV7-9 and TRBJ2-1, with 7 nucleotides matching TRBD1. This receptor was obtained from a woman in her 30s who had recovered from COVID-19. CDR3: CASSLGDRVYYNEQFF. The CDR3 region has the DNA TGTGCCAGCAGCTTAGGGGACAGAGTATATTACAATGAGCAGTTCTTC.